The next 2 T cell receptor beta chains were all read from a single sample in a study of PD-L1 blockade in urothelial cancer. The table came from immunoSEQ multiplex PCR; TCRdb's copy has only in-frame clones and leaves some out. The data contain around 130,000 clones, approximately 88% of them singletons. Time point here: pretreatment peripheral blood. The sequences come from PBMCs, collected around atezolizumab (anti-PD-L1) treatment. These TCRs come from a man aged 45-65 years with urothelial cancer.

The chain has TRBV5-4 and TRBJ2-3; TRBD2 agrees at 11 bases. The V gene's germline CDR1 is SGHNT and CDR2 YYREEE (reference sequence). The CDR3 totals 15 residues. V trimming: 3 bases; J trimming: 5 bases; junction bases outside the gene matches: 5. CDR3 loop: CASSSLAGDLDTQYF. In nucleotides, the CDR3 is TGTGCCAGCAGCTCACTAGCGGGAGACCTAGATACGCAGTATTTT. The entire variable domain, with the rest obtained from reference TRBV5-4 and TRBJ2-3, is as follows: ETGVTQSPTHLIKTRGQQVTLRCSSQSGHNTVSWYQQALGQGPQFIFQYYREEENGRGNFPPRFSGLQFPNYSSELNVNALELDDSALYLCASSSLAGDLDTQYFGPGTRLTVL.

The chain carries TRBV2 and TRBJ2-5; D possibly corresponds to TRBD2 (5 bases). Trimming shortened V by 0 bases and J by 2 bases, and 13 bases separated the two germline ends. CDR1 and CDR2 from the germline V gene are SNHLY and FYNNEI. This CDR3 contains 16 residues. The CDR3 sequence: CASSEARAGWQETQYF. The CDR3 DNA is TGTGCCAGCAGTGAAGCAAGGGCGGGTTGGCAAGAGACCCAGTACTTC.